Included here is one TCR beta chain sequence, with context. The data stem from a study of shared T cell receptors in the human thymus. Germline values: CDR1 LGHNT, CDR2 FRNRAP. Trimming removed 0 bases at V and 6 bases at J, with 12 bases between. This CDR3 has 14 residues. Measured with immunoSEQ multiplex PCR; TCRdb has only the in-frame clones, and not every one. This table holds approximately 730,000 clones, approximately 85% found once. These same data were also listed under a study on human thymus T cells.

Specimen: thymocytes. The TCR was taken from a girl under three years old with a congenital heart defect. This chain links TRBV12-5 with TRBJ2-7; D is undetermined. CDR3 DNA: TGTGCTAGTGGTTTGGTCCCCGGCGGTGCCGAGCAGTACTTC. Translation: CASGLVPGGAEQYF.